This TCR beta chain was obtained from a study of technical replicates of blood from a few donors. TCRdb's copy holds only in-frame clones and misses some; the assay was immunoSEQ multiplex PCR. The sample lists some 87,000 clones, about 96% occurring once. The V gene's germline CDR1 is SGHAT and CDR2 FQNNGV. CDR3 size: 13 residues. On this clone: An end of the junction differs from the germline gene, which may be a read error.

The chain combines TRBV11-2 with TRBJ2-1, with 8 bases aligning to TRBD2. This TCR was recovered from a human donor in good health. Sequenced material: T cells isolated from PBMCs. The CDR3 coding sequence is TGTGCCAGCAGCTTAGATCAACAGCGGGAGCGGTTCTTC. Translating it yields CASSLDQQRERFF.